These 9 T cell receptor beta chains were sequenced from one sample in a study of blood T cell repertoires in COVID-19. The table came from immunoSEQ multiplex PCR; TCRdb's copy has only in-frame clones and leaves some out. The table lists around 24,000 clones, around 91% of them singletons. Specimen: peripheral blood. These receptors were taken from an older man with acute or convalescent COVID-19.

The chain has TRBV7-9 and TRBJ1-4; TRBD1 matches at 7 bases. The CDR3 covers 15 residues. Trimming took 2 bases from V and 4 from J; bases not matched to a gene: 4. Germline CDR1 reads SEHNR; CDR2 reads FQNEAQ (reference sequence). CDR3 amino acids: CASSLYRQGNEKLFF. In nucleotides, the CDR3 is TGTGCCAGCAGCTTATATCGACAGGGTAATGAAAAACTGTTTTTT.

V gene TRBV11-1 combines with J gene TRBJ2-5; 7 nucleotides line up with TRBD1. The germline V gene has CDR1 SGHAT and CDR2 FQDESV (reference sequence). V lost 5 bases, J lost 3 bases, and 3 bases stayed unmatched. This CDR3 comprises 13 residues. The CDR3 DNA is TGTGCCAGCAGCCGGGGACAGAAAGAGACCCAGTACTTC. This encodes CASSRGQKETQYF.

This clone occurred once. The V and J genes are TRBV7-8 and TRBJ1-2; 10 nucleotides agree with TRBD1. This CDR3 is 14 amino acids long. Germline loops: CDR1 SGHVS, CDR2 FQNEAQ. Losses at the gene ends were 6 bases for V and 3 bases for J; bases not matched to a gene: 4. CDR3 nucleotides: TGTGCCAGCAGTTACGGGACAGGGGACTATGGCTACACCTTC. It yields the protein CASSYGTGDYGYTF. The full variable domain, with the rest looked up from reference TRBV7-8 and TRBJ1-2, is GAGVSQSPRYKVAKRGQDVALRCDPISGHVSLFWYQQALGQGPEFLTYFQNEAQLDKSGLPSDRFFAERPEGSVSTLKIQRTQQEDSAVYLCASSYGTGDYGYTFGSGTRLTVV.

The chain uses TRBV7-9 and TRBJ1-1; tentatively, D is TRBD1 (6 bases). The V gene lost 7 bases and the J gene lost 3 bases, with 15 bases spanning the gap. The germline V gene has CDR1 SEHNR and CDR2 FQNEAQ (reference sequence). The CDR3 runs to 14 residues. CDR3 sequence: CASMPGGLDTEAFF. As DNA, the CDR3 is TGTGCCAGCATGCCGGGGGGGCTAGACACTGAAGCTTTCTTT.

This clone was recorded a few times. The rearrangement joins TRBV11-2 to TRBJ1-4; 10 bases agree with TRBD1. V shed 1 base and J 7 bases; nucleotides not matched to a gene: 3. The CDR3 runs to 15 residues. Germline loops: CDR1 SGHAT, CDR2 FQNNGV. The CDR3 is CASSLGTGGSEKLFF. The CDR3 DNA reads TGTGCCAGCAGCTTAGGGACAGGGGGTAGTGAAAAACTGTTTTTT.

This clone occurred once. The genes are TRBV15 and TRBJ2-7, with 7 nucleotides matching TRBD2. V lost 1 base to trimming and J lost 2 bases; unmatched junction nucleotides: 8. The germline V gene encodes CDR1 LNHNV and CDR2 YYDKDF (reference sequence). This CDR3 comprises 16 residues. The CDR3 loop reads CATSRGGASGTYEQYF. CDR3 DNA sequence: TGTGCCACCAGCAGAGGCGGGGCTAGCGGAACCTACGAGCAGTACTTC. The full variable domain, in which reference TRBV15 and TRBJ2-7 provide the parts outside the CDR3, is DAMVIQNPRYQVTQFGKPVTLSCSQTLNHNVMYWYQQKSSQAPKLLFHYYDKDFNNEADTPDNFQSRRPNTSFCFLDIRSPGLGDTAMYLCATSRGGASGTYEQYFGPGTRLTVT.

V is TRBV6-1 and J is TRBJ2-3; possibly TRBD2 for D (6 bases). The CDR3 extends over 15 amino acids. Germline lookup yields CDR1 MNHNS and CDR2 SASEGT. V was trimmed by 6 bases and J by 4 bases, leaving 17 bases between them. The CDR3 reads CASSRALGGADTQYF. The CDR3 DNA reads TGTGCCAGCAGCCGGGCCCTAGGCGGGGCAGATACGCAGTATTTT.

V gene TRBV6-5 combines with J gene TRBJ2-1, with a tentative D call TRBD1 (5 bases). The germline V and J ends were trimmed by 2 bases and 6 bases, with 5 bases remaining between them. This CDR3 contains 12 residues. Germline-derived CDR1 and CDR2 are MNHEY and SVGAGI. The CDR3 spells CASSYDSNEQFF. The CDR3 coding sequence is TGTGCCAGCAGTTACGACAGCAATGAGCAGTTCTTC.

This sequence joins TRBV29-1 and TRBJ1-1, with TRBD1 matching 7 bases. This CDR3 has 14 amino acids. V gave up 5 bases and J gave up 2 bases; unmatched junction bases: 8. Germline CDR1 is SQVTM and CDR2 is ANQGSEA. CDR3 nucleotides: TGCAGCGTTTCTGACGGACAGGAAAACACTGAAGCTTTCTTT. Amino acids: CSVSDGQENTEAFF.